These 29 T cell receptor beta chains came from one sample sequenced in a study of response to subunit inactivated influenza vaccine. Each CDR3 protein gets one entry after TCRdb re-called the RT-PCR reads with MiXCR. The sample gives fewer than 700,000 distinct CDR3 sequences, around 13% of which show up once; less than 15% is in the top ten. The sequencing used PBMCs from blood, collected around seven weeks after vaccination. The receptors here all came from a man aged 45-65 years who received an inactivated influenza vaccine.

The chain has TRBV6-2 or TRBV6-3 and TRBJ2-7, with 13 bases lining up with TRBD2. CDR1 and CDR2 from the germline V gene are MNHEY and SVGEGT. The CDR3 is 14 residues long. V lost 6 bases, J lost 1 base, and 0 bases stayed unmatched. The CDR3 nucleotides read TGTGCCAGCAGGACTAGCGGGAGGTCCTACGAGCAGTACTTC. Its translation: CASRTSGRSYEQYF.

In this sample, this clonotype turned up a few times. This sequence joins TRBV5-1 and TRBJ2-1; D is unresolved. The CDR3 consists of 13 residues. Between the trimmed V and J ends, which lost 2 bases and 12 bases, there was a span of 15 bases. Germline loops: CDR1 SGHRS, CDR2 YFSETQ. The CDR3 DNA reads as TGCGCCAGCAGCTTCTCGACCCGAGCAGTGCAGTTCTTC. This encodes CASSFSTRAVQFF. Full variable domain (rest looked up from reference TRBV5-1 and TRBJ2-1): KAGVTQTPRYLIKTRGQQVTLSCSPISGHRSVSWYQQTPGQGLQFLFEYFSETQRNKGNFPGRFSGRQFSNSRSEMNVSTLELGDSALYLCASSFSTRAVQFFGPGTRLTVL.

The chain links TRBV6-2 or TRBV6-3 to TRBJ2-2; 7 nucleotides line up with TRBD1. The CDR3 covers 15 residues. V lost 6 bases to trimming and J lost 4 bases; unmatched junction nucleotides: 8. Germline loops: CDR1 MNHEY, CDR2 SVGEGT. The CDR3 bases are TGTGCCAGCAGCAAGGGGGCGCGGCGCACCGGGGAGCTGTTTTTT. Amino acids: CASSKGARRTGELFF.

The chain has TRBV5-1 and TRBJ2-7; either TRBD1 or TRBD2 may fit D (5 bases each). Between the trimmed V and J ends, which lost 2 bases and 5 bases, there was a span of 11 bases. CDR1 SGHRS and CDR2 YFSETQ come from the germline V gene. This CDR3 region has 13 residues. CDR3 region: CASSFGGRDEQYF. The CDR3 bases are TGCGCCAGCAGCTTTGGGGGTCGCGACGAGCAGTACTTC.

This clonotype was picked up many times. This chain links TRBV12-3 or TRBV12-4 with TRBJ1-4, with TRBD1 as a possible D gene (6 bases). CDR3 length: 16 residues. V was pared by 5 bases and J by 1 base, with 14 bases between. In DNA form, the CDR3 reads TGTGCCAGCAGTCCAAGAGAGACAGGAACTAATGAAAAACTGTTTTTT. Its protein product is CASSPRETGTNEKLFF.

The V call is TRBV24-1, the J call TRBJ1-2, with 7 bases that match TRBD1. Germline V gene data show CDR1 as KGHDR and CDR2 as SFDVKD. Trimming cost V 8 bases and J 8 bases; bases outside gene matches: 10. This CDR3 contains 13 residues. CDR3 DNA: TGTGCCACCACCCCGGGACAGTTGATCGGCTACACCTTC. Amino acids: CATTPGQLIGYTF.

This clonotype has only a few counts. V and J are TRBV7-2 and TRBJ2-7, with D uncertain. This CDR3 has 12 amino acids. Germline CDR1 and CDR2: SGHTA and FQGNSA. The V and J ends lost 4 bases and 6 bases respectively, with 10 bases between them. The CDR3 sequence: CASSSGFSEQYF. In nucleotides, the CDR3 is TGTGCCAGCAGCTCAGGATTCTCCGAGCAGTACTTC. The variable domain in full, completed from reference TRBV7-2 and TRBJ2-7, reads GAGVSQSPSNKVTEKGKDVELRCDPISGHTALYWYRQSLGQGLEFLIYFQGNSAPDKSGLPSDRFSAERTGGSVSTLTIQRTQQEDSAVYLCASSSGFSEQYFGPGTRLTVT.

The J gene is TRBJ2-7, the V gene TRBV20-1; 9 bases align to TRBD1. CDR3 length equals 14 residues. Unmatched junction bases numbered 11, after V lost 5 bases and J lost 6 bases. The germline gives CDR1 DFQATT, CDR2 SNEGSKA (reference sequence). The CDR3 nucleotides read TGCAGTGCTGCCCCCTGGACAGGGGTTCGCGAGCAGTACTTC. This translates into CSAAPWTGVREQYF.

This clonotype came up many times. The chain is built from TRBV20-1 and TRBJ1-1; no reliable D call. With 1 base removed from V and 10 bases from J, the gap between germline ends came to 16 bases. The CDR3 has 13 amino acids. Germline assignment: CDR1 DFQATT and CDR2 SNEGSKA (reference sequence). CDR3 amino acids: CSARGLATLRAFF. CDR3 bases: TGCAGTGCTAGAGGCCTAGCTACCCTCCGAGCTTTCTTT.

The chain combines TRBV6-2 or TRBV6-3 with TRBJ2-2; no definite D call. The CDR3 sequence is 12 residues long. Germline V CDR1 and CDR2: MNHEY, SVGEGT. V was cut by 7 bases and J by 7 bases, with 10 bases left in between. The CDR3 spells CASTYSGGELFF. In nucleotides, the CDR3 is TGTGCCAGCACCTACTCTGGCGGGGAGCTGTTTTTT.

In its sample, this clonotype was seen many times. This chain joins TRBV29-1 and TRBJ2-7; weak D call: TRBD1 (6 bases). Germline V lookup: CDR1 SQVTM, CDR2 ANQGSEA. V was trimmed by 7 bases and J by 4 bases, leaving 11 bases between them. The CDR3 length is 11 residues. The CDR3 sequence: CSATGMYEQYF. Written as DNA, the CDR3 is TGCAGCGCTACAGGGATGTACGAGCAGTACTTC.

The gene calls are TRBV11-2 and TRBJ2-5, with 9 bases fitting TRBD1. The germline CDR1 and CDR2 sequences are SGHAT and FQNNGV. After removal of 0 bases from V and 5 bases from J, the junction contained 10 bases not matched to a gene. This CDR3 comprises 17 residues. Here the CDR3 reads CASSLETGTGTRETQYF. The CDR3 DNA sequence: TGTGCCAGCAGCTTAGAGACCGGGACAGGGACGCGCGAGACCCAGTACTTC.

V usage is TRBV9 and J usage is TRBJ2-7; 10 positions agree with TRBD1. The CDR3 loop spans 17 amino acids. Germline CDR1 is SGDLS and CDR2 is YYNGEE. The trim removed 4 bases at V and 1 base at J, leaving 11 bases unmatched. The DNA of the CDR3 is TGTGCCAGCAGCTCCGGGACAGGGGACTTCTTTTCCTACGAGCAGTACTTC. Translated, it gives CASSSGTGDFFSYEQYF.

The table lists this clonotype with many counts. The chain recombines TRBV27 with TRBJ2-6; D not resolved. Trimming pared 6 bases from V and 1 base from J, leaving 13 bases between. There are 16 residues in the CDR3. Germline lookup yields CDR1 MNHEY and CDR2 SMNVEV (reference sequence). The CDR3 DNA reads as TGTGCCAGCAGCCGGGCAGCGAAATCTGGGGCCAACGTCCTGACTTTC. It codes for CASSRAAKSGANVLTF.

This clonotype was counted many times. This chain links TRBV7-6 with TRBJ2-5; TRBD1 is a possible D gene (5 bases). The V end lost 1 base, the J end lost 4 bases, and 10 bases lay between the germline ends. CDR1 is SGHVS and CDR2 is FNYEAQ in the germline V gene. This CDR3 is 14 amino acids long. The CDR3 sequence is CASSLGFQGETQYF. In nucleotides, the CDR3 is TGTGCCAGCAGCTTAGGTTTCCAGGGAGAGACCCAGTACTTC. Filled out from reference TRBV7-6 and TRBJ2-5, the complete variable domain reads GAGVSQSPRYKVTKRGQDVALRCDPISGHVSLYWYRQALGQGPEFLTYFNYEAQQDKSGLPNDRFSAERPEGSISTLTIQRTEQRDSAMYRCASSLGFQGETQYFGPGTRLLVL.

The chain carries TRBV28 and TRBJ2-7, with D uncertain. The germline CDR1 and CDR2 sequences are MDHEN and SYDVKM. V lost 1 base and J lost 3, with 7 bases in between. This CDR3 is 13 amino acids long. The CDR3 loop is CASSLYRFYEQYF. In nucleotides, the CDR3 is TGTGCCAGCAGTTTATATAGATTCTACGAGCAGTACTTC.

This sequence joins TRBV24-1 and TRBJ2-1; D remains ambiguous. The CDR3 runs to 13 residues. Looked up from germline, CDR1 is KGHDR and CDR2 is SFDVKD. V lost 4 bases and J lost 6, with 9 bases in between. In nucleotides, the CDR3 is TGTGCCACCAGTGACCGCGTCCCCAATGAGCAGTTCTTC. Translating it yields CATSDRVPNEQFF.

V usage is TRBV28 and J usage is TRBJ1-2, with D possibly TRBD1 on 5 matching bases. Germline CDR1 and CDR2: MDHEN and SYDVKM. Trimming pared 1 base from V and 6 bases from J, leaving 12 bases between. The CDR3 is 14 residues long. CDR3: CASSLLGRRDGYTF. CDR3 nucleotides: TGTGCCAGCAGTTTATTGGGACGCCGCGATGGCTACACCTTC.

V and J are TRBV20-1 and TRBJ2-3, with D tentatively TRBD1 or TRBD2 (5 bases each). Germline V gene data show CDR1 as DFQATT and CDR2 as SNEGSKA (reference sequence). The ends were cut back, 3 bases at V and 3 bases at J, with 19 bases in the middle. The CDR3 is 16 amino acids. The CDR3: CSASGARFGGTDTQYF. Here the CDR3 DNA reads TGCAGTGCTAGTGGGGCCCGATTTGGAGGAACAGATACGCAGTATTTT.

CDR3 in amino acids: CATSDPGPRYTQYF. CDR3 coding DNA: TGTGCCACCAGTGATCCCGGCCCCAGGTATACGCAGTATTTT. The V and J genes are TRBV24-1 and TRBJ2-3; D not resolved. V was clipped by 3 bases and J by 7 bases, with 13 bases between them. The CDR3 length is 14 residues. Germline V gene lookup returns CDR1 KGHDR and CDR2 SFDVKD.

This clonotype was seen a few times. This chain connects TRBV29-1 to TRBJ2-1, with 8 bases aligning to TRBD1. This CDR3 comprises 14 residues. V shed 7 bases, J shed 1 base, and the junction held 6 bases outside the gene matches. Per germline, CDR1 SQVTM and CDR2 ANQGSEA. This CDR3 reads CSAQGQGSYNEQFF. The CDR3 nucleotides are TGCAGCGCCCAAGGACAGGGATCCTACAATGAGCAGTTCTTC.

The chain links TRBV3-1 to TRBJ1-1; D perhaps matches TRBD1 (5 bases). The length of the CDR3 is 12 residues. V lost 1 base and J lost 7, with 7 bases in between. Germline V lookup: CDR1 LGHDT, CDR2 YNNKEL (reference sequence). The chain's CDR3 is CASSQGGNEAFF. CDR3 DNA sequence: TGTGCCAGCAGCCAAGGGGGGAATGAAGCTTTCTTT. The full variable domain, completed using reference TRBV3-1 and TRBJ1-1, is DTAVSQTPKYLVTQMGNDKSIKCEQNLGHDTMYWYKQDSKKFLKIMFSYNNKELIINETVPNRFSPKSPDKAHLNLHINSLELGDSAVYFCASSQGGNEAFFGQGTRLTVV.

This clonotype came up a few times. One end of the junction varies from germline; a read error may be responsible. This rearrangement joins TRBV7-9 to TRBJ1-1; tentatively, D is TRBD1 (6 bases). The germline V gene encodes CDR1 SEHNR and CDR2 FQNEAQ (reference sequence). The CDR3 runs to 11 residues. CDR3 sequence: CASSLTGEAFF. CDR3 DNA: TGTGCTAGCAGCTTGACAGGTGAAGCTTTCTTT.

CDR3 sequence: CASSSWTYEQYF. CDR3 nucleotide sequence: TGTGCCAGCAGCTCTTGGACCTACGAGCAGTACTTC. The rearrangement links TRBV7-2 to TRBJ2-7; D gene unclear. Trimming left V 4 bases short and J 2 bases short, with 6 bases between. Germline CDR1 and CDR2: SGHTA and FQGNSA. The CDR3 totals 12 residues. Together with reference TRBV7-2 and TRBJ2-7, the CDR3 gives the full variable domain: GAGVSQSPSNKVTEKGKDVELRCDPISGHTALYWYRQSLGQGLEFLIYFQGNSAPDKSGLPSDRFSAERTGGSVSTLTIQRTQQEDSAVYLCASSSWTYEQYFGPGTRLTVT.

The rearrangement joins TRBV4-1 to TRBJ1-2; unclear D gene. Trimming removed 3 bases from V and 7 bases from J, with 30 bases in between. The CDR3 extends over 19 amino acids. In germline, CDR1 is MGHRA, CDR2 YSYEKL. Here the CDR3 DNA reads TGCGCCAGCAGCCACGGGTCCGGTATGTTGTCAACCCTTGCGTTTGGCTACACCTTC. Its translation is CASSHGSGMLSTLAFGYTF.

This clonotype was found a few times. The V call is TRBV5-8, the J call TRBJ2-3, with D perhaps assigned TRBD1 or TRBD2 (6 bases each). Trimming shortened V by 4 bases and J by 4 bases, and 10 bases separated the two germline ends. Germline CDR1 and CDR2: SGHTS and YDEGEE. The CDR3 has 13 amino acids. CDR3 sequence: CASSGGRADTQYF. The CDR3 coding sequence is TGTGCCAGCAGCGGGGGGCGGGCAGATACGCAGTATTTT.

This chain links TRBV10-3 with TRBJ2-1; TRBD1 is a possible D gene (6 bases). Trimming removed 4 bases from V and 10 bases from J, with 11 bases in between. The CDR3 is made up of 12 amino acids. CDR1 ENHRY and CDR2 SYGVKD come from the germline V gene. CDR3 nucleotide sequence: TGTGCCATCAGTGCTAGGGGACAAGAGCAGTTCTTC. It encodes CAISARGQEQFF.

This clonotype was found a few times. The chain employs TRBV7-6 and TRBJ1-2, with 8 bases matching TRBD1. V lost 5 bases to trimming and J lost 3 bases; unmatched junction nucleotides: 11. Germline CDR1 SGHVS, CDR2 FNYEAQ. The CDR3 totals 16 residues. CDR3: CASSPIFQGADYGYTF. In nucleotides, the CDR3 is TGTGCCAGCAGCCCCATTTTCCAGGGGGCGGACTATGGCTACACCTTC.

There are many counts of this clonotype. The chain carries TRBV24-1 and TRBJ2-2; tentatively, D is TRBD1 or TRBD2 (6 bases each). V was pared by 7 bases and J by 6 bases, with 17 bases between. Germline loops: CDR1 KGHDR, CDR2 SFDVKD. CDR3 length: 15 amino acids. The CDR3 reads CATRIGGLKPGELFF. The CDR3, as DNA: TGTGCCACCAGGATTGGGGGGCTTAAGCCCGGGGAGCTGTTTTTT.